The rows below give T cell receptor beta chains drawn from one sample of a study of Ad26.COV2.S vaccination and SARS-CoV-2 variants. The repertoire was sequenced with immunoSEQ multiplex PCR; TCRdb's copy has only in-frame clones and lacks some. The sample yields about 94,000 clones, more than 65% seen once. Specimen: peripheral blood, collected after recovery from COVID-19. These receptors were taken from a human donor who had recovered from COVID-19. Each CDR3 is given without its conserved first and last residue.

v_call	j_call	cdr3_aa
TRBV29-1	TRBJ2-7	STRTSHGARVEQY
TRBV7-9	TRBJ1-1	ASSNLGRNTEAF
TRBV2	TRBJ1-5	ASSRDNNRPQH
TRBV27	TRBJ2-6	ASSLENRGFSGANVLT
TRBV9	TRBJ1-6	ASSLRDRGRDSPLH
TRBV5-1	TRBJ2-3	ASTRPSGSGTDTQY
TRBV11-3	TRBJ2-5	ASSLESHSETQY
TRBV7-2	TRBJ2-7	ASSPRALHEQY
TRBV9	TRBJ1-1	ASSVDGDREEGTEAF
TRBV3-1/TRBV3-2	TRBJ2-7	ASSQDAPDRTGSGEQY
TRBV11-3	TRBJ1-3	ASSPWTATSGNTIY
TRBV6-5	TRBJ1-2	ASSRLTGGYGYT
TRBV27	TRBJ2-7	ASRRTSGTYEQY
TRBV27	TRBJ2-3	ASSPGRVGSIGDTQY
TRBV16	TRBJ2-7	ASSQSVPPNEQY
TRBV28	TRBJ2-7	ASSTLPPGNAY
TRBV7-6	TRBJ1-5	ASSLTQSPNQPQH
TRBV4-2	TRBJ2-7	ASSQDDSYEQY
TRBV27	TRBJ2-7	ASSIGQGGYYEQY
TRBV6-5	TRBJ2-7	ASRRTDLYEQY
TRBV29-1	TRBJ2-5	SVGHMETQY
TRBV9	TRBJ2-7	ASSVGSGSYEQY
TRBV6-5	TRBJ1-1	ASSYYYRNTEAF
TRBV2	TRBJ2-7	ASSPWTGLISYEQY
TRBV18	TRBJ2-1	ASSMRDGDEQF
TRBV12-3/TRBV12-4	TRBJ2-7	ASSGTGSSEQY
TRBV10-1	TRBJ1-5	ASSGDRAQPQH
TRBV25-1	TRBJ2-1	ASKRLVPYNEQF
TRBV5-1	TRBJ2-7	ASSPGELDYEQY
TRBV15	TRBJ2-7	ATSRDLGTSGRTVPHEQY
TRBV27	TRBJ2-1	ASGLARSDEQF
TRBV29-1	TRBJ1-1	SVKGDTEAF
TRBV2	TRBJ2-2	ASAKDRLNTGELF
TRBV3-1/TRBV3-2	TRBJ1-2	ASSQDVSTGTRFGYT
TRBV6-2/TRBV6-3	TRBJ1-4	ASSEPSWELNEKLF
TRBV6-2/TRBV6-3	TRBJ1-2	ASSDWGPGDGYT
TRBV6-6	TRBJ1-5	ASTPTRNQPQH